This TCR beta chain was sequenced during a study of chemoradiotherapy in HPV16-positive cancers. Repertoires were sampled repeatedly during chemoradiotherapy. Regarding this clone: Antigen: not known.

Germline V lookup: CDR1 MNHEY, CDR2 SVGAGI. This CDR3 has 16 amino acids. V gave up 2 bases and J gave up 3 bases, with 14 bases separating them. Some clones are missing from TCRdb's copy, which holds only in-frame ones; the method was immunoSEQ multiplex PCR. The data show under 15,000 clones, with around 81% seen just once and 1.1% held by the top ten. Study-wide results and limits: Better recurrence-free survival went with HPV-responsive T-cell expansion in HPV16-positive patients. During treatment, candidate HPV-specific clones and E7-related motifs expanded in tumor.

This TCR was recovered from a human donor with HPV-associated anogenital cancer. Sampling was carried out from a patient who underwent chemoradiotherapy. This chain connects TRBV6-5 to TRBJ2-1; no reliable D call. Here the CDR3 reads CASSYTSTVRYNEQFF. CDR3 sequence (DNA): TGTGCCAGCAGTTACACCTCGACGGTCCGCTACAATGAGCAGTTCTTC.